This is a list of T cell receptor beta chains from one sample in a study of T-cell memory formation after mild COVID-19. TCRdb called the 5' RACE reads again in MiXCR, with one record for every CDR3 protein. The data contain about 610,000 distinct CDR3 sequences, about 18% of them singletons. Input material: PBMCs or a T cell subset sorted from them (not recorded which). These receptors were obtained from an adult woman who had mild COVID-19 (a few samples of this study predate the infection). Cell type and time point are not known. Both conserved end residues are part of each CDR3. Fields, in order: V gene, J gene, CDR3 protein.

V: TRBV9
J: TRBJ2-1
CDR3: CASSAGQGGSSEQFF

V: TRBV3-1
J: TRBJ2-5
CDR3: CASSQVGETQYF

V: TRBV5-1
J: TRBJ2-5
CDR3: CASSLELAGLETQYF

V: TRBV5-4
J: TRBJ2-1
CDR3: CASSAEGSGSNEQFF

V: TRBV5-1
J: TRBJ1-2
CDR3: CASSSVGSAYGYTF

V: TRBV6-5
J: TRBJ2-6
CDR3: CASSYGGRSASGANVLTF

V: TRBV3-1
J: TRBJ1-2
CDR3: CASSPGHGYTF

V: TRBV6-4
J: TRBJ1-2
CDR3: CASSPLPGGFQASTF

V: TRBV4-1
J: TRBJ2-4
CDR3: CASSPGLAGGRNIQYF

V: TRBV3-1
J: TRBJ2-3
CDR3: CASRTYDTQYF

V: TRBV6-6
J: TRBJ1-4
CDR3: CASSPQGTGGEKLFF

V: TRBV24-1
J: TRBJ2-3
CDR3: CATSDLAPGNTQYF

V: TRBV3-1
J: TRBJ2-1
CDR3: CASSVLAGGYEQFF

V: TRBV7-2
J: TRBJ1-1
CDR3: CASSKRVAGPEAFF

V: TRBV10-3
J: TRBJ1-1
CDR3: CAIRPAEGKAFF

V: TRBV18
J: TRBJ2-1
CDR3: CASSPLGGMGEQFF

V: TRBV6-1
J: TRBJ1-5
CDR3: CASRVRGLGQPQHF

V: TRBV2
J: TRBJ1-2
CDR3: CASIPWDTSYGYTF

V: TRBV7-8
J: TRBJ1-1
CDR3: CASSLRSTYGTEAFF

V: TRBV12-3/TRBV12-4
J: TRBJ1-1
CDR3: CASRTGGWYTEAFF

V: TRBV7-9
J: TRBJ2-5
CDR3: CASSSGQGEQETQYF

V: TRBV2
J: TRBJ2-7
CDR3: CASSDPGQGASYEQYF

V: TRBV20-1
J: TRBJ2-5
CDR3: CSARDRESLRKTQYF

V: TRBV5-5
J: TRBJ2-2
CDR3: CASSFRAAGGNTNTGELFF

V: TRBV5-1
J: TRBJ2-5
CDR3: CASSVSGGPEETQYF

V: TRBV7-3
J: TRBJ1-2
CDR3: CASSRPGTAYGYTF

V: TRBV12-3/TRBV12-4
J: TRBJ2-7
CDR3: CASSLAGVLPDYEQYF

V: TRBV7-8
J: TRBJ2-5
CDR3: CASSKASGQGETQYF

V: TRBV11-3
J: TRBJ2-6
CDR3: CASSLWGGSINSGANVLTF

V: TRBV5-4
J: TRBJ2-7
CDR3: CASSLTGGAYEQYF

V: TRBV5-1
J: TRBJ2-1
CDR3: CASSLVQDYYNEQFF

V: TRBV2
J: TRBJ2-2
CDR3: CARRQGPGELFF

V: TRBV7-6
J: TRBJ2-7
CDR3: CASSGPLGPSYEQYF

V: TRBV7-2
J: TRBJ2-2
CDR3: CASSFSGLPNTGELFF

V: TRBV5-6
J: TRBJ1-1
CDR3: CASSPTGGDYTEAFF

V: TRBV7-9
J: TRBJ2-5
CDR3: CASSLDAAGAETQYF

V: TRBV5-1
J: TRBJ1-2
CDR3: CASSSPGLKDNYGYTF

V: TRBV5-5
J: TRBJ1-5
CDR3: CASSPDGTSNQPQHF

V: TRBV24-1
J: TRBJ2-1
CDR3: CATSALAGGYEQFF

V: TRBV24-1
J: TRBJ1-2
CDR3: CATSEPWGGYTF

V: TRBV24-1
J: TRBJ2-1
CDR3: CATSHRGRGNEQFF

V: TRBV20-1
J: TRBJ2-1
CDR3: CSARDSRTSNEQFF

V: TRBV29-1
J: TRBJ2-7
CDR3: CSAGLGGSTYEQYF

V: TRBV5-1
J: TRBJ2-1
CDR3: CASSYLVGEQFF

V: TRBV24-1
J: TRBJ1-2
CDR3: CATSDPRQGKDYGYTF